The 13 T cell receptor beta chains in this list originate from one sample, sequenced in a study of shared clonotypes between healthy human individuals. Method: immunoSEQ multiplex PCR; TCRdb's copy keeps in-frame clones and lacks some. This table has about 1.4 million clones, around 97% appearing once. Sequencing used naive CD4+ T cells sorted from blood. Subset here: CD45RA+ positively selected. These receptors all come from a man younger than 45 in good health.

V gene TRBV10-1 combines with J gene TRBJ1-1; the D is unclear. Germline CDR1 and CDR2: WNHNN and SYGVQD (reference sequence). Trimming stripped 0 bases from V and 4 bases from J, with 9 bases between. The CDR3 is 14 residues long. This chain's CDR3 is CASSESGPATEAFF. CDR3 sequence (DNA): TGCGCCAGCAGTGAGTCAGGGCCGGCCACTGAAGCTTTCTTT.

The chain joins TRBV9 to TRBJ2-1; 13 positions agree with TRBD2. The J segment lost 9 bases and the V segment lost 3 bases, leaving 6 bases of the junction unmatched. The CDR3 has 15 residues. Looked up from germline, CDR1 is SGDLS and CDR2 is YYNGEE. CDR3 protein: CASSAGTSGTREQFF. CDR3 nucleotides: TGTGCCAGCAGCGCCGGGACTAGCGGGACACGTGAGCAGTTCTTC. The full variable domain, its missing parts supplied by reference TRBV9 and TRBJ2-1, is DSGVTQTPKHLITATGQRVTLRCSPRSGDLSVYWYQQSLDQGLQFLIQYYNGEERAKGNILERFSAQQFPDLHSELNLSSLELGDSALYFCASSAGTSGTREQFFGPGTRLTVL.

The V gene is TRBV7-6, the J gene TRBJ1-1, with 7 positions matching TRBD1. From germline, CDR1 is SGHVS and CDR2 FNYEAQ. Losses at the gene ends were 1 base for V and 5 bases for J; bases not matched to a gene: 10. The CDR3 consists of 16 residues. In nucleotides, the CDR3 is TGTGCCAGCAGCTTAGTTTCTCGGACAGGCAATACTGAAGCTTTCTTT. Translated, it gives CASSLVSRTGNTEAFF. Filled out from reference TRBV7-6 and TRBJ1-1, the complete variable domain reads GAGVSQSPRYKVTKRGQDVALRCDPISGHVSLYWYRQALGQGPEFLTYFNYEAQQDKSGLPNDRFSAERPEGSISTLTIQRTEQRDSAMYRCASSLVSRTGNTEAFFGQGTRLTVV.

CDR3 sequence (DNA): TGTGCCAGCAGTCGCGTCGGGACTGTTGGCTATGGCTACACCTTC. Amino acid sequence: CASSRVGTVGYGYTF. J is TRBJ1-2 and V is TRBV28, with D tentatively TRBD1 (5 bases). The CDR3 consists of 15 residues. V lost 5 bases and J lost 4, with 17 bases in between. Germline loops: CDR1 MDHEN, CDR2 SYDVKM.

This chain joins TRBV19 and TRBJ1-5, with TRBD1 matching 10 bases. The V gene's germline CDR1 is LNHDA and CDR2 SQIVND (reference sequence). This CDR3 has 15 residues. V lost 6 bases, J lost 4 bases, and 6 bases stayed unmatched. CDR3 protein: CASSRRTGGNQPQHF. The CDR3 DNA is TGTGCCAGTAGCAGACGGACAGGGGGGAATCAGCCCCAGCATTTT.

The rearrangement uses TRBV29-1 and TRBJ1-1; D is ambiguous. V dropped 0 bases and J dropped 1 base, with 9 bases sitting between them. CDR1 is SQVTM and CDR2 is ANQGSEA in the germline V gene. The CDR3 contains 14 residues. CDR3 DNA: TGCAGCGTTGAAGAAGGTTGGAGGAACACTGAAGCTTTCTTT. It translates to CSVEEGWRNTEAFF. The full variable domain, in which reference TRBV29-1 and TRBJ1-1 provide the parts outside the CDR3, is SAVISQKPSRDICQRGTSLTIQCQVDSQVTMMFWYRQQPGQSLTLIATANQGSEATYESGFVIDKFPISRPNLTFSTLTVSNMSPEDSSIYLCSVEEGWRNTEAFFGQGTRLTVV.

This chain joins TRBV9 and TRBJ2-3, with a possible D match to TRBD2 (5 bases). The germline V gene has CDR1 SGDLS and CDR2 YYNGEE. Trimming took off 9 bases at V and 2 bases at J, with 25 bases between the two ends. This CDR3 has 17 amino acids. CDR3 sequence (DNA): TGTGCCACCTCACCAAGAAGCGGAACTACCTACACAGATACGCAGTATTTT. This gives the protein CATSPRSGTTYTDTQYF.

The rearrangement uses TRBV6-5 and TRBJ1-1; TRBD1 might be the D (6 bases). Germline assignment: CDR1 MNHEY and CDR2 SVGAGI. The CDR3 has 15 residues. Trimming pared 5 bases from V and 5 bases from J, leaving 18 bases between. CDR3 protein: CASSPLQRRGTEAFF. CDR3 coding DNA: TGTGCCAGCAGTCCCCTACAGAGGAGGGGGACTGAAGCTTTCTTT.

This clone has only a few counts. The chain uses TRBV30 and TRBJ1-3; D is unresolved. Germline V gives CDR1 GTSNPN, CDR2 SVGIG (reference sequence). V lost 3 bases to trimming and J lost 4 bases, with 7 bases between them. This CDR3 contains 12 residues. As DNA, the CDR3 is TGTGCCTGGAGACCCGAAGGAAACACCATATATTTT. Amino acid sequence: CAWRPEGNTIYF. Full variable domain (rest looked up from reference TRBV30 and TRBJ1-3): SQTIHQWPATLVQPVGSPLSLECTVEGTSNPNLYWYRQAAGRGLQLLFYSVGIGQISSEVPQNLSASRPQDRQFILSSKKLLLSDSGFYLCAWRPEGNTIYFGEGSWLTVV.

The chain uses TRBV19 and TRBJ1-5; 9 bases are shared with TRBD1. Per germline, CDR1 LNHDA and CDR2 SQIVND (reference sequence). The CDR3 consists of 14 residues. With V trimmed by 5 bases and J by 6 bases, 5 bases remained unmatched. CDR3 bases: TGTGCCAGTAGTCCCCAGACAGGGGGTCAGCCCCAGCATTTT. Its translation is CASSPQTGGQPQHF.

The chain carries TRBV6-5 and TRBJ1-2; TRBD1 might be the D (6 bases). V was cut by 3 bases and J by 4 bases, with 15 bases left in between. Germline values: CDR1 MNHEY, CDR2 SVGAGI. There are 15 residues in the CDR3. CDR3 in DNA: TGTGCCAGCAGTTATTTTGTGGGGGGCGTCTATGGCTACACCTTC. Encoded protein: CASSYFVGGVYGYTF.

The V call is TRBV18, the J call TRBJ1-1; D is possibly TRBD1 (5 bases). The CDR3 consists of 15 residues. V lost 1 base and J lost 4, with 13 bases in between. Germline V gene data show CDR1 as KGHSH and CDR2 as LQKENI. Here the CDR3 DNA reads TGTGCCAGCTCACCACGGGTTGGGGGAACCACTGAAGCTTTCTTT. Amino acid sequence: CASSPRVGGTTEAFF. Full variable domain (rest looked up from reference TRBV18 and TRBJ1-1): NAGVMQNPRHLVRRRGQEARLRCSPMKGHSHVYWYRQLPEEGLKFMVYLQKENIIDESGMPKERFSAEFPKEGPSILRIQQVVRGDSAAYFCASSPRVGGTTEAFFGQGTRLTVV.

The CDR3 nucleotides are TGTGCTAGTGGTTTGCGGGGGGCGAACACCGGGGAGCTGTTTTTT. It encodes CASGLRGANTGELFF. The J gene is TRBJ2-2, the V gene TRBV12-5; 7 bases fit TRBD2. CDR1 and CDR2 from the germline V gene are LGHNT and FRNRAP. This CDR3 has 15 residues. The ends lost 2 bases at V and 0 bases at J; junction bases unmatched: 0.